Listed below are T cell receptor beta chains from one sample, sequenced in a study of response to subunit inactivated influenza vaccine. TCRdb ran MiXCR on the RT-PCR reads and lists one entry per CDR3 protein. The sample records 540,000 or so distinct CDR3 sequences, over 10% being singletons. The sequences come from PBMCs from blood, collected 45 days after vaccination. These receptors were obtained from a man aged 45-60 years who received an inactivated influenza vaccine. Both conserved end residues are part of each CDR3. Fields, in order: clone size, J gene, V gene, D gene, CDR3 DNA, CDR3 protein. The D gene is left open where the match is weak. Clone size appears in some rows only: once, few, many, or a class for an expanded clone.

clone size: medium-sized
J gene: TRBJ2-5
V gene: TRBV12-3/TRBV12-4
D gene: .
CDR3 DNA: TGTGCCAGCAGTTTACTTATCCAAGAGACCCAGTACTTC
CDR3 protein: CASSLLIQETQYF

clone size: few
J gene: TRBJ1-2
V gene: TRBV12-3/TRBV12-4
D gene: .
CDR3 DNA: TGTGCCAGCAGTACCCGGACAGTTGGATATGGCTACACCTTC
CDR3 protein: CASSTRTVGYGYTF

clone size: .
J gene: TRBJ2-5
V gene: TRBV25-1
D gene: TRBD2
CDR3 DNA: TGTGCCAGCAGGGGGGGGATGGGGTCCCGAGAGACCCAGTACTTC
CDR3 protein: CASRGGMGSRETQYF

clone size: few
J gene: TRBJ2-7
V gene: TRBV28
D gene: .
CDR3 DNA: TGTGCCAGCAGCTCCGGGGGGCACTCCTACGAGCAGTACTTC
CDR3 protein: CASSSGGHSYEQYF

clone size: many
J gene: TRBJ1-2
V gene: TRBV4-2
D gene: .
CDR3 DNA: TGTGCCAGCAGCCAAGACCGCCCCCGGAACTATGGCTACACCTTC
CDR3 protein: CASSQDRPRNYGYTF

clone size: .
J gene: TRBJ1-2
V gene: TRBV20-1
D gene: TRBD1
CDR3 DNA: TGCAGTGCTATGGACAGGGGCGGCTATGGCTACACCTTC
CDR3 protein: CSAMDRGGYGYTF

clone size: .
J gene: TRBJ2-3
V gene: TRBV24-1
D gene: TRBD1
CDR3 DNA: TGTGCCACCAGTGGGTCCGGGGGACAGGGGGCAACAGATACGCAGTATTTT
CDR3 protein: CATSGSGGQGATDTQYF

clone size: .
J gene: TRBJ1-3
V gene: TRBV28
D gene: .
CDR3 DNA: TGTGCCAGCAGGTCCCTTGGGACATACTCTGGAAACACCATATATTTT
CDR3 protein: CASRSLGTYSGNTIYF

clone size: .
J gene: TRBJ2-2
V gene: TRBV5-1
D gene: TRBD1
CDR3 DNA: TGCGCCAGCAGCTTGGGACAGGGGGGCCGGAGCACCGGGGAGCTGTTTTTT
CDR3 protein: CASSLGQGGRSTGELFF

clone size: .
J gene: TRBJ2-2
V gene: TRBV20-1
D gene: .
CDR3 DNA: TGCTGTGCTAGAGACAGTAGCCATCAGTTCGCGAACACCGGGGAGCTGTTTTTT
CDR3 protein: CCARDSSHQFANTGELFF

clone size: few
J gene: TRBJ2-3
V gene: TRBV20-1
D gene: .
CDR3 DNA: TGCAGTGCTAGAGATGAGGGCGTCGATACGCAGTATTTT
CDR3 protein: CSARDEGVDTQYF

clone size: few
J gene: TRBJ2-2
V gene: TRBV5-1
D gene: .
CDR3 DNA: TGCGCCAGCAGTGGGACTGGTTACACCGGGGAGCTGTTTTTT
CDR3 protein: CASSGTGYTGELFF

clone size: few
J gene: TRBJ2-1
V gene: TRBV5-1
D gene: TRBD2
CDR3 DNA: TGCGCCAGCAGCTTCCTAGCGGGGACGCTCTCGTCCTACAATGAGCAGTTCTTC
CDR3 protein: CASSFLAGTLSSYNEQFF

clone size: few
J gene: TRBJ2-5
V gene: TRBV6-5
D gene: .
CDR3 DNA: TGTGCCAGCGTAAAGGGCGGGGCCCAGTACTTC
CDR3 protein: CASVKGGAQYF

clone size: few
J gene: TRBJ2-1
V gene: TRBV7-6
D gene: TRBD2
CDR3 DNA: TGTGCCAGCAGCCTACCCGGGGTAGCGGGGGGGAATGAGCAGTTCTTC
CDR3 protein: CASSLPGVAGGNEQFF

clone size: few
J gene: TRBJ2-7
V gene: TRBV20-1
D gene: .
CDR3 DNA: TGCAGTGCTTTCCGGACTGGTTCGGCCGAGCAGTACTTC
CDR3 protein: CSAFRTGSAEQYF

clone size: .
J gene: TRBJ2-7
V gene: TRBV7-8
D gene: .
CDR3 DNA: TGTGCCAGCAGCTTAGGACCTGGACAGAGAACTACCTACGAGCAGTACTTC
CDR3 protein: CASSLGPGQRTTYEQYF

clone size: few
J gene: TRBJ2-1
V gene: TRBV12-3/TRBV12-4
D gene: TRBD1
CDR3 DNA: TGTGCCAGCAGTGCCCGGACAGGGTTTGAGCAGTTCTTC
CDR3 protein: CASSARTGFEQFF

clone size: .
J gene: TRBJ2-7
V gene: TRBV4-3
D gene: .
CDR3 DNA: TGCGCCAGCAGCCAAGGGTACCTAGTAGGCGTCTACGAGCAGTACTTC
CDR3 protein: CASSQGYLVGVYEQYF

clone size: few
J gene: TRBJ2-2
V gene: TRBV24-1
D gene: .
CDR3 DNA: TGTGCCACCAGTGATTTACGACCTGAAGGGACCATAACCGGGGAGCTGTTTTTT
CDR3 protein: CATSDLRPEGTITGELFF

clone size: few
J gene: TRBJ1-2
V gene: TRBV9
D gene: TRBD1
CDR3 DNA: TGTGCCAGCAGCGTAGGGGGACAGGGGGCGAGGAGCTACACCTTC
CDR3 protein: CASSVGGQGARSYTF

clone size: many
J gene: TRBJ1-5
V gene: TRBV7-2
D gene: TRBD1
CDR3 DNA: TGTGCCAGCAGCTCCGGACAGGGTTTTAGCAATCAGCCCCAGCATTTT
CDR3 protein: CASSSGQGFSNQPQHF

clone size: .
J gene: TRBJ2-5
V gene: TRBV12-3/TRBV12-4
D gene: TRBD1
CDR3 DNA: TGTGCCAGCAGCAAGACAGGGGAAGCCCAGTACTTC
CDR3 protein: CASSKTGEAQYF

clone size: few
J gene: TRBJ2-3
V gene: TRBV20-1
D gene: .
CDR3 DNA: TGCAGTGCTAGAGATGGTAGCGGCTACACAGATACGCAGTATTTT
CDR3 protein: CSARDGSGYTDTQYF

clone size: .
J gene: TRBJ2-2
V gene: TRBV6-1
D gene: TRBD1
CDR3 DNA: TGTGCCAGCTACCGGACAGGGATTTTAGGGTCCGGGGAGCTGTTTTTT
CDR3 protein: CASYRTGILGSGELFF

clone size: many
J gene: TRBJ2-5
V gene: TRBV29-1
D gene: .
CDR3 DNA: TGCAGCGTTGAAGATCAGGTGGAGACCCAGTACTTC
CDR3 protein: CSVEDQVETQYF

clone size: many
J gene: TRBJ1-2
V gene: TRBV12-3/TRBV12-4
D gene: .
CDR3 DNA: TGTGCCAGCAGTTTAACTCCTGTAGCTAACTATGGCTACACCTTC
CDR3 protein: CASSLTPVANYGYTF

clone size: few
J gene: TRBJ2-5
V gene: TRBV20-1
D gene: TRBD2
CDR3 DNA: TGCAGTGCTAAAGGACTAGCGGACTCCCAAGAGACCCAGTACTTC
CDR3 protein: CSAKGLADSQETQYF

clone size: few
J gene: TRBJ2-3
V gene: TRBV27
D gene: .
CDR3 DNA: TGTGCCAGCTTTCGACTCGGCACAGATACGCAGTATTTT
CDR3 protein: CASFRLGTDTQYF

clone size: .
J gene: TRBJ1-6
V gene: TRBV5-5
D gene: .
CDR3 DNA: TGTGCCAGCAGCTTGTCTGGGGGCTGGAGCTCCTATAATTCACCCCTCCACTTT
CDR3 protein: CASSLSGGWSSYNSPLHF

clone size: .
J gene: TRBJ1-1
V gene: TRBV6-5
D gene: .
CDR3 DNA: TGTGCCAGCAGTTACTCGGGAGGGGCGTACACTGAAGCTTTCTTT
CDR3 protein: CASSYSGGAYTEAFF

clone size: few
J gene: TRBJ2-7
V gene: TRBV13
D gene: .
CDR3 DNA: TGTGCCAGCAGCGGTGGACATCAGGGTGATTACGAGCAGTACTTC
CDR3 protein: CASSGGHQGDYEQYF

clone size: .
J gene: TRBJ1-1
V gene: TRBV12-3/TRBV12-4
D gene: .
CDR3 DNA: TGTGCCAGCAGTTTAGCAGGGGGGGACACTGAAGCTTTCTTT
CDR3 protein: CASSLAGGDTEAFF

clone size: .
J gene: TRBJ2-6
V gene: TRBV4-2
D gene: .
CDR3 DNA: TGTGCCAGCAGCCAAGGCCGCTCTGGGGCCAACGTCCTGACTTTC
CDR3 protein: CASSQGRSGANVLTF

clone size: few
J gene: TRBJ2-6
V gene: TRBV29-1
D gene: .
CDR3 DNA: TGCAGCGTTGTCACCAGTGGCTCTGGGGCCAACGTCCTGACTTTC
CDR3 protein: CSVVTSGSGANVLTF

clone size: few
J gene: TRBJ1-1
V gene: TRBV20-1
D gene: TRBD1
CDR3 DNA: TGCAGTGCTAGTACAGGGGGTTATACCGAAGCTTTCTTT
CDR3 protein: CSASTGGYTEAFF

clone size: .
J gene: TRBJ1-1
V gene: TRBV5-6
D gene: .
CDR3 DNA: TGTGCCAGCAGCTTACTTAGGAACACTGAAGCTTTCTTT
CDR3 protein: CASSLLRNTEAFF

clone size: many
J gene: TRBJ1-3
V gene: TRBV6-5
D gene: .
CDR3 DNA: TGTGCCAGCAGTTACTCGCGACTCGGAAACACCATATATTTT
CDR3 protein: CASSYSRLGNTIYF

clone size: .
J gene: TRBJ2-3
V gene: TRBV20-1
D gene: TRBD2
CDR3 DNA: TGCAGTGCTAGAGTGGTTAGCGGGGGGGCGGGAGATACGCAGTATTTT
CDR3 protein: CSARVVSGGAGDTQYF

clone size: few
J gene: TRBJ2-7
V gene: TRBV5-1
D gene: .
CDR3 DNA: TGCGCCAGCAGCTTGGCCGTGGCCTACGAGCAGTACTTC
CDR3 protein: CASSLAVAYEQYF

clone size: many
J gene: TRBJ2-3
V gene: TRBV5-1
D gene: .
CDR3 DNA: TGCGCCAGCAGCTTGACCAGGGTTACAGATACGCAGTATTTT
CDR3 protein: CASSLTRVTDTQYF

clone size: .
J gene: TRBJ2-7
V gene: TRBV5-1
D gene: .
CDR3 DNA: TGCGCCAGCAGCCACCACCGACAGAAAGCTTTTCCAATGGACGAGCAGTACTTC
CDR3 protein: CASSHHRQKAFPMDEQYF

clone size: many
J gene: TRBJ1-5
V gene: TRBV7-6
D gene: .
CDR3 DNA: TGTGCCAGCAGCTTAGGGCCCCCGGGGATATTGAGCAATCAGCCCCAGCATTTT
CDR3 protein: CASSLGPPGILSNQPQHF

clone size: few
J gene: TRBJ1-1
V gene: TRBV7-9
D gene: TRBD1
CDR3 DNA: TGTGCCAGCAGCTCACCCCGGACAGGGAACACTGAAGCTTTCTTT
CDR3 protein: CASSSPRTGNTEAFF

clone size: .
J gene: TRBJ1-2
V gene: TRBV5-1
D gene: TRBD1
CDR3 DNA: TGCGCCAGCAGCGTCCTACAGGGGAACTATGGCTACACCTTC
CDR3 protein: CASSVLQGNYGYTF

clone size: few
J gene: TRBJ2-5
V gene: TRBV20-1
D gene: .
CDR3 DNA: TGCAGTGCTCAAGGCGGCGAGACCCAGTACTTC
CDR3 protein: CSAQGGETQYF

clone size: few
J gene: TRBJ2-7
V gene: TRBV21-1
D gene: .
CDR3 DNA: TGTGCCAGCACAATTATGGGACTAGCGCTGTACGAGCAGTACTTC
CDR3 protein: CASTIMGLALYEQYF